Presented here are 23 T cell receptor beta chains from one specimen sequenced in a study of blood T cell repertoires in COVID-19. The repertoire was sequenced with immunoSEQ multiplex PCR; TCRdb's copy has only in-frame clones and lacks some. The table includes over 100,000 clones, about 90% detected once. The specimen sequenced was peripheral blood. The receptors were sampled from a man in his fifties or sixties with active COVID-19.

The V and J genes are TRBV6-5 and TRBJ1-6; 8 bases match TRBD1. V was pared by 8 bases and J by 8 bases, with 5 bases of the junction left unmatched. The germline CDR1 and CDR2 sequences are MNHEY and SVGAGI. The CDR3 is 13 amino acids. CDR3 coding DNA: TGTGCCAGCGCTCAGGGGGCTGATTCACCCCTCCACTTT. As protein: CASAQGADSPLHF.

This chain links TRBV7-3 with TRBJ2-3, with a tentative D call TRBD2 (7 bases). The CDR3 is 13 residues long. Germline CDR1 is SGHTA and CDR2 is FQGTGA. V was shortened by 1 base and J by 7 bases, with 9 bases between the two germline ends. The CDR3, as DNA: TGTGCCAGCAGCTTAAAGGGGGGGAATACGCAGTATTTT. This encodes CASSLKGGNTQYF.

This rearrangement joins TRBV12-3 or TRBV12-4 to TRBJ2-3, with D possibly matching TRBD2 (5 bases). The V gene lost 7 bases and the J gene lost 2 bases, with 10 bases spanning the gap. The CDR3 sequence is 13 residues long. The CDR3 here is CASTGLFTDTQYF. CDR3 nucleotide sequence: TGTGCCAGCACCGGACTTTTCACAGATACGCAGTATTTT.

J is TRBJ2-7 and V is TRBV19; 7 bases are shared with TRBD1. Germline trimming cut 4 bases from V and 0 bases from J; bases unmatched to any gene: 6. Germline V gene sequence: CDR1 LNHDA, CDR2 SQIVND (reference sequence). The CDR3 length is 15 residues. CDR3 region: CASSSNRQGSYEQYF. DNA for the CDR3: TGTGCCAGTAGTAGCAACCGACAGGGCTCCTACGAGCAGTACTTC.

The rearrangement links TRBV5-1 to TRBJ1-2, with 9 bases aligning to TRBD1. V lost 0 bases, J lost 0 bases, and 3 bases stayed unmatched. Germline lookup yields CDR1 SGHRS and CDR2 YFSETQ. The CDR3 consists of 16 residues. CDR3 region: CASSLGWTGANYGYTF. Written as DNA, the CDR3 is TGCGCCAGCAGCTTGGGGTGGACAGGGGCTAACTATGGCTACACCTTC.

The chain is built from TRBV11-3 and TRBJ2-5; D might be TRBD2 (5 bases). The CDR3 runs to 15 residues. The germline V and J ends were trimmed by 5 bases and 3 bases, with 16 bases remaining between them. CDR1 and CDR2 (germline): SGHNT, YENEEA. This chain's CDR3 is CASSPGSVAEETQYF. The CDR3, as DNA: TGTGCCAGCAGCCCGGGATCGGTCGCAGAAGAGACCCAGTACTTC.

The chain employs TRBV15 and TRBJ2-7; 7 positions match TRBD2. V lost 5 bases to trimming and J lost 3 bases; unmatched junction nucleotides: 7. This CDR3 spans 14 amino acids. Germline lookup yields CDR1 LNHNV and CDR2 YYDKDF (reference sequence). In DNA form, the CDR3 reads TGTGCCACCAGCGTGGGAGGGTCGGTCTACGAGCAGTACTTC. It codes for CATSVGGSVYEQYF.

CDR3 loop: CASRRESSGNTIYF. The CDR3 DNA sequence: TGTGCCTCCCGTCGGGAGAGCTCTGGAAACACCATATATTTT. This chain connects TRBV2 to TRBJ1-3, with D unresolved. The V end lost 11 bases, the J end lost 0 bases, and 14 bases lay between the germline ends. The CDR3 consists of 14 residues. Germline-derived CDR1 and CDR2 are SNHLY and FYNNEI.

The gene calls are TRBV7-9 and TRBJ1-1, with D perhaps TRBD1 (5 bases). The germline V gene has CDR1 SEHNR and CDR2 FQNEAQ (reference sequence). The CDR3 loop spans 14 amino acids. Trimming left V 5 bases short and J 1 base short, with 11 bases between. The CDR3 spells CASSENTGNTEAFF. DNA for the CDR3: TGTGCCAGCAGCGAAAATACAGGGAACACTGAAGCTTTCTTT. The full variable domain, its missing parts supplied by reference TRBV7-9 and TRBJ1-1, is DTGVSQNPRHKITKRGQNVTFRCDPISEHNRLYWYRQTLGQGPEFLTYFQNEAQLEKSRLLSDRFSAERPKGSFSTLEIQRTEQGDSAMYLCASSENTGNTEAFFGQGTRLTVV.

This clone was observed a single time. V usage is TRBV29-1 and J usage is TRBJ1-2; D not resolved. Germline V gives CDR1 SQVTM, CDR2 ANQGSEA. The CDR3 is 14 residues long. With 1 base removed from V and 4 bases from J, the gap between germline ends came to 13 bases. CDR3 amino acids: CSVEAEGEAYGYTF. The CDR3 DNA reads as TGCAGCGTTGAAGCCGAGGGAGAGGCCTATGGCTACACCTTC.

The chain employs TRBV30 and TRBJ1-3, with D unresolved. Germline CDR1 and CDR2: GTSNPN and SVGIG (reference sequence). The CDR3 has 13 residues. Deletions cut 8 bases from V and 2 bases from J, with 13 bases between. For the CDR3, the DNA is TGTGCCCAACGGCGGGGTACTGGAAACACCATATATTTT. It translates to CAQRRGTGNTIYF.

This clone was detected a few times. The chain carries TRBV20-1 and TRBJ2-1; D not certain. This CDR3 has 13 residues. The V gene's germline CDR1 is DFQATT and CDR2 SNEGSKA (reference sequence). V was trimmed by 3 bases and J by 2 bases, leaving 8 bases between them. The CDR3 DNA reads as TGCAGTGCTAGTCTCCCGGCCTACAATGAGCAGTTCTTC. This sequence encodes CSASLPAYNEQFF.

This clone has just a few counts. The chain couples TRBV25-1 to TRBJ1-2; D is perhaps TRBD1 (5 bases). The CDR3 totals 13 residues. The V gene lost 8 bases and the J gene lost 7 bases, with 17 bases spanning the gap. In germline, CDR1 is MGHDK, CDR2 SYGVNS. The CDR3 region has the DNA TGTGCCAGCCACGAGACGGGGGAGGCTGGCTACACCTTC. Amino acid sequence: CASHETGEAGYTF.

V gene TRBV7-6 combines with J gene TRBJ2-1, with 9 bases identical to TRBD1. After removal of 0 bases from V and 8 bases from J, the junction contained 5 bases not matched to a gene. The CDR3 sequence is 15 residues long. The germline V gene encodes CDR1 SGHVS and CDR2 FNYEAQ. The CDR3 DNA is TGTGCCAGCAGCTTAGCGGGACAGGGTTTACATGAGCAGTTCTTC. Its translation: CASSLAGQGLHEQFF.

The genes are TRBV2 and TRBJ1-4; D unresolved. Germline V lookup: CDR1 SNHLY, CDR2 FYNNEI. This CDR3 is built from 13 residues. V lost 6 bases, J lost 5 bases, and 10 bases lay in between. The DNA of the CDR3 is TGTGCCAGCAGAGCTGCCTCGAATGAAAAACTGTTTTTT. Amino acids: CASRAASNEKLFF.

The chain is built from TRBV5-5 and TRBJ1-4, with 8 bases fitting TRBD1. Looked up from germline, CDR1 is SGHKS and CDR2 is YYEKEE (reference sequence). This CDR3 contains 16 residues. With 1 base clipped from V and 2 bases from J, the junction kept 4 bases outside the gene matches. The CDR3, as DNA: TGTGCCAGCAGCTTGTGGGCAGGGGGCACTAATGAAAAACTGTTTTTT. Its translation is CASSLWAGGTNEKLFF.

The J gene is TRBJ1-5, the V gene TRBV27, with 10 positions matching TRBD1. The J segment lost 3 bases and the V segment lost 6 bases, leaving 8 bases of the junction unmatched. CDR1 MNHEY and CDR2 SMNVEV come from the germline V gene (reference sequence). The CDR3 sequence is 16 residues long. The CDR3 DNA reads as TGTGCCAGCAGGACGTTGGGACAGGGGAACAATCAGCCCCAGCATTTT. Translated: CASRTLGQGNNQPQHF.

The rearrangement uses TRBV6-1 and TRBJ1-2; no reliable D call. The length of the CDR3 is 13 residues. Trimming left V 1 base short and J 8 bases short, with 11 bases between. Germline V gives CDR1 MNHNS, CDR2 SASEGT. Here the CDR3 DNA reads TGTGCCAGCAGTGAAGAGCGAGTTAGGGGCTACACCTTC. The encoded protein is CASSEERVRGYTF.

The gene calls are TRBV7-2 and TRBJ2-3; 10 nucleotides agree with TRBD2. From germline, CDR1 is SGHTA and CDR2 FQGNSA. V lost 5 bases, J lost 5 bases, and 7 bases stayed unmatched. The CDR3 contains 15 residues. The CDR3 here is CASSQAGGHGDTQYF. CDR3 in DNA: TGTGCCAGCAGCCAAGCGGGGGGGCATGGAGATACGCAGTATTTT.

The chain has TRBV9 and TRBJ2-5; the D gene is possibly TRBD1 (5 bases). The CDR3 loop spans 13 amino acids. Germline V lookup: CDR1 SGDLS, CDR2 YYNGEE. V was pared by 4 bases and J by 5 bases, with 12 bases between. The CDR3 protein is CASSLGHRETQYF. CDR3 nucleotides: TGTGCCAGCAGCTTAGGACATCGGGAGACCCAGTACTTC.

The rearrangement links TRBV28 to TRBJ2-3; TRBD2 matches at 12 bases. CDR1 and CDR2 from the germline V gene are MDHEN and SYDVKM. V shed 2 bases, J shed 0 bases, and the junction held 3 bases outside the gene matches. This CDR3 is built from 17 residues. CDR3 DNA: TGTGCCAGCAGTTTAGGTCTAGCGGGGGGGAGCACAGATACGCAGTATTTT. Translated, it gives CASSLGLAGGSTDTQYF.

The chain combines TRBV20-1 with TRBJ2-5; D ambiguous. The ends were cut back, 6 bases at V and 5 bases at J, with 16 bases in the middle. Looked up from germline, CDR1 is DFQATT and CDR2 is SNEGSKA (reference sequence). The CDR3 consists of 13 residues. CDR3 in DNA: TGCAGTGCAAGTACGCCCCCCGAGGAGACCCAGTACTTC. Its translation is CSASTPPEETQYF.

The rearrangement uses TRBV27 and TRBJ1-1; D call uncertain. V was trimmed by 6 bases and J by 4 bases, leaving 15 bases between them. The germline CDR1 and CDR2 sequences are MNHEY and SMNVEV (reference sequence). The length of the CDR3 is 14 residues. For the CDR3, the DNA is TGTGCCAGCAGAAGTCCTTCACGGAGCACTGAAGCTTTCTTT. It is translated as CASRSPSRSTEAFF.